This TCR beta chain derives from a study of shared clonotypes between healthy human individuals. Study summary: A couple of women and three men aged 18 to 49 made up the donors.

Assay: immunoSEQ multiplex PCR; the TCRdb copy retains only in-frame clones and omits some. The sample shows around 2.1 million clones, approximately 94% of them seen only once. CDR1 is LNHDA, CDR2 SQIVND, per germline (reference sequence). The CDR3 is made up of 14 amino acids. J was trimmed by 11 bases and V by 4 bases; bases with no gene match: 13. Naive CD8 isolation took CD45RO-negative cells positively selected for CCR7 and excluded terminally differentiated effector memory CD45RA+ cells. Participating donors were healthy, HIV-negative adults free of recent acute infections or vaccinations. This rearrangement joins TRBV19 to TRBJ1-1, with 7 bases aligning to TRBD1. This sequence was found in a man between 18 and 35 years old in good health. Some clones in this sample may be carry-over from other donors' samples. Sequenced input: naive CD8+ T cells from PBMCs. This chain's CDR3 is CASSKGTVFQEAFF. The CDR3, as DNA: TGTGCCAGTAGTAAAGGGACAGTCTTTCAGGAGGCTTTCTTT.